A single sample gave rise to the 22 T cell receptor beta chains below, sequenced in a study of cytomegalovirus exposure and HLA in healthy donors. The primer mix had 60 Vbeta and 13 Jbeta primers. The table came from immunoSEQ multiplex PCR; TCRdb's copy has only in-frame clones and leaves some out. Altogether about 210,000 clones are present, 60% to 80% being singletons, with the ten largest covering 1.5% to 2%. Source material: PBMCs. These receptors were collected from a male donor in good health and CMV-seronegative.

The chain recombines TRBV7-3 with TRBJ2-3; D possibly corresponds to TRBD2 (7 bases). Germline V gene data show CDR1 as SGHTA and CDR2 as FQGTGA. V shed 5 bases and J shed 4 bases, with 16 bases lying between them. This CDR3 spans 15 amino acids. The CDR3 protein is CASSPPGGGADTQYF. The CDR3 nucleotides are TGTGCCAGCAGCCCCCCGGGGGGCGGGGCAGATACGCAGTATTTT.

The chain combines TRBV7-6 with TRBJ2-6; a weak D match, TRBD1 (6 bases). In germline, CDR1 is SGHVS, CDR2 FNYEAQ. The CDR3 is 17 amino acids. The V end was cut by 2 bases, the J end by 2 bases, with 13 bases between. CDR3 loop: CASSLRDTQTGANVLTF. The CDR3 DNA is TGTGCCAGCAGCTTACGGGACACTCAGACTGGGGCCAACGTCCTGACTTTC.

The gene calls are TRBV5-6 and TRBJ2-5; no clear D. The J call is doubtful: the DNA matches TRBJ2-7 better. Germline assignment: CDR1 SGHDT and CDR2 YYEEEE. The CDR3 is made up of 15 amino acids. This CDR3 reads CASSLGAGSTYEQYF. CDR3 nucleotides: TGTGCCAGCAGCTTGGGGGCAGGCTCTACCTACGAGCAGTACTTC.

The rearrangement uses TRBV5-6 and TRBJ1-2; 7 bases align to TRBD1. The CDR3 length is 13 residues. Trimming cost V 4 bases and J 4 bases; bases outside gene matches: 4. Germline CDR1 and CDR2: SGHDT and YYEEEE. This CDR3 reads CASSDQGVYGYTF. The DNA of the CDR3 is TGTGCCAGCAGCGACCAGGGGGTCTATGGCTACACCTTC.

This rearrangement joins TRBV4-3 to TRBJ1-2; D gene unclear. V gave up 0 bases and J gave up 8 bases, with 10 bases separating them. Per the germline V gene, CDR1 is LGHNA and CDR2 is YSLEER. The CDR3 length is 13 residues. In DNA form, the CDR3 reads TGCGCCAGCAGCCAAGATGTGGGCGGGGGCTACACCTTC. It codes for CASSQDVGGGYTF.

The chain joins TRBV5-6 to TRBJ2-5; D is perhaps TRBD1 (6 bases). V lost 2 bases and J 4 bases, leaving 15 bases between the germline ends. This CDR3 has 15 residues. CDR1 and CDR2 (germline): SGHDT, YYEEEE. The CDR3 region is CASSFQVVGGETQYF. Here the CDR3 DNA reads TGTGCCAGCAGCTTTCAGGTTGTAGGGGGAGAGACCCAGTACTTC. The variable domain in full, with the rest retrieved from reference TRBV5-6 and TRBJ2-5, is DAGVTQSPTHLIKTRGQQVTLRCSPKSGHDTVSWYQQALGQGPQFIFQYYEEEERQRGNFPDRFSGHQFPNYSSELNVNALLLGDSALYLCASSFQVVGGETQYFGPGTRLLVL.

The chain recombines TRBV6-5 with TRBJ1-5; the D is unclear. Trimming cost V 6 bases and J 2 bases, with 11 bases left between them. Per germline, CDR1 MNHEY and CDR2 SVGAGI. The CDR3 has 14 amino acids. The CDR3: CASSRGQGNQPQHF. In DNA, the CDR3 is TGTGCCAGCAGCAGAGGGCAGGGCAATCAGCCCCAGCATTTT.

The J gene is TRBJ2-7, the V gene TRBV7-3; maybe TRBD2 (6 bases). The V end lost 1 base, the J end lost 3 bases, and 10 bases lay between the germline ends. Per the germline V gene, CDR1 is SGHTA and CDR2 is FQGTGA. This CDR3 spans 14 amino acids. The CDR3 DNA sequence: TGTGCCAGCAGCTTAAATGGGCGGGGCTACGAGCAGTACTTC. This encodes CASSLNGRGYEQYF.

This clone was seen more than once but under ten times. The CDR3 region is CASSLGHSNYGYTF. The DNA for the CDR3 is TGCGCCAGCAGCTTGGGTCATTCTAACTATGGCTACACCTTC. The V call is TRBV5-1, the J call TRBJ1-2; D is unresolved. Trimming left V 0 bases short and J 0 bases short, with 6 bases between. The germline CDR1 and CDR2 sequences are SGHRS and YFSETQ. This CDR3 comprises 14 residues.

This clone came up once. The rearrangement uses TRBV29-1 and TRBJ2-5; D is possibly TRBD1 (5 bases). The J call could be wrong; TRBJ2-7 is a better fit for the DNA end. CDR3 length: 12 amino acids. Germline assignment: CDR1 SQVTM and CDR2 ANQGSEA. The chain's CDR3 is CSVEGQTYEQYF. The CDR3 DNA follows: TGCAGCGTTGAGGGGCAGACCTACGAGCAGTACTTC.

This clone came up a few times. The chain recombines TRBV11-2 with TRBJ1-4; 9 bases fit TRBD1. The germline gives CDR1 SGHAT, CDR2 FQNNGV. The V gene end was trimmed by 1 base and the J gene end by 13 bases; junction bases not matched to a gene: 1. The CDR3 has 12 residues. This CDR3 is CASSLGQGGLFF. The CDR3 DNA is TGTGCCAGCAGCTTAGGACAGGGGGGACTGTTTTTT.

The chain combines TRBV4-2 with TRBJ2-1; TRBD2 aligns across 8 bases. V was pared by 5 bases and J by 6 bases, with 15 bases of the junction left unmatched. The CDR3 length is 17 residues. Germline lookup yields CDR1 LGHNA and CDR2 YNFKEQ. CDR3 DNA: TGTGCCAGCAGCTTAGGTAGGCGCGGGGGGCAGCGCAATGAGCAGTTCTTC. It translates to CASSLGRRGGQRNEQFF.

The genes are TRBV7-2 and TRBJ2-7; 10 bases agree with TRBD1. V was clipped by 4 bases and J by 6 bases; unmatched bases: 12. CDR3 length: 16 residues. CDR1 SGHTA and CDR2 FQGNSA come from the germline V gene. CDR3 amino acids: CASSSYLGQGRIEQYF. The CDR3, as DNA: TGTGCCAGCAGCTCCTACCTGGGACAGGGGAGGATCGAGCAGTACTTC.

V gene TRBV9 combines with J gene TRBJ1-1; D is undetermined. The CDR3 runs 19 residues. Trimming removed 2 bases from V and 0 bases from J, with 23 bases in between. Germline V gene lookup returns CDR1 SGDLS and CDR2 YYNGEE. CDR3 protein: CASSVVPLSPVNLNTEAFF. CDR3 DNA: TGTGCCAGCAGCGTTGTGCCCCTGTCACCCGTTAACTTGAACACTGAAGCTTTCTTT.

The genes are TRBV27 and TRBJ2-7; TRBD2 might be the D (6 bases). V lost 6 bases and J 1 base, leaving 10 bases between the germline ends. In germline, CDR1 is MNHEY, CDR2 SMNVEV (reference sequence). The CDR3 length is 13 residues. The CDR3 region has the DNA TGTGCCAGCAGCCGCGGGATTTCCTACGAGCAGTACTTC. Its translation: CASSRGISYEQYF.

V and J are TRBV19 and TRBJ2-2, with TRBD1 matching 11 bases. The V gene end was trimmed by 1 base and the J gene end by 4 bases; junction bases not matched to a gene: 5. CDR1 and CDR2 (germline): LNHDA, SQIVND (reference sequence). The CDR3 loop spans 17 amino acids. The CDR3 sequence is CASSIGWTGGGTGELFF. The CDR3 DNA reads as TGTGCCAGTAGTATAGGCTGGACAGGGGGCGGCACCGGGGAGCTGTTTTTT.

This chain connects TRBV5-1 to TRBJ2-1; 9 nucleotides match TRBD2. Germline CDR1 and CDR2: SGHRS and YFSETQ. Trimming at V came to 3 bases and at J to 6 bases, leaving 4 bases not matched to a gene. This CDR3 is built from 14 residues. CDR3: CASSYSGSGNEQFF. CDR3 nucleotide sequence: TGCGCCAGCAGCTATAGCGGGAGTGGCAATGAGCAGTTCTTC.

The rearrangement uses TRBV13 and TRBJ1-1; 7 bases are shared with TRBD1. Germline V gene sequence: CDR1 PRHDT, CDR2 FYEKMQ (reference sequence). The J segment lost 5 bases and the V segment lost 3 bases, leaving 0 bases of the junction unmatched. This CDR3 is 12 amino acids long. CDR3 DNA: TGTGCCAGCAGCTTGGGACAGACTGAAGCTTTCTTT. Protein sequence: CASSLGQTEAFF. The variable domain in full, with the rest retrieved from reference TRBV13 and TRBJ1-1, is AAGVIQSPRHLIKEKRETATLKCYPIPRHDTVYWYQQGPGQDPQFLISFYEKMQSDKGSIPDRFSAQQFSDYHSELNMSSLELGDSALYFCASSLGQTEAFFGQGTRLTVV.

V and J are TRBV19 and TRBJ2-7, with a tentative D call TRBD2 (5 bases). Germline V lookup: CDR1 LNHDA, CDR2 SQIVND (reference sequence). CDR3 length: 15 residues. With 7 bases removed from V and 3 bases from J, the gap between germline ends came to 19 bases. The CDR3 loop reads CASTLSLSAGYEQYF. The DNA for the CDR3 is TGTGCCAGTACCCTGAGTCTGTCCGCGGGCTACGAGCAGTACTTC. Drawing the rest from reference TRBV19 and TRBJ2-7, the complete variable domain is DGGITQSPKYLFRKEGQNVTLSCEQNLNHDAMYWYRQDPGQGLRLIYYSQIVNDFQKGDIAEGYSVSREKKESFPLTVTSAQKNPTAFYLCASTLSLSAGYEQYFGPGTRLTVT.

The chain couples TRBV28 to TRBJ2-3; D gene ambiguous. V gave up 5 bases and J gave up 4 bases, with 7 bases separating them. CDR1 and CDR2 from the germline V gene are MDHEN and SYDVKM. The CDR3 has 12 residues. The CDR3 spells CASSQAPDTQYF. The CDR3 nucleotides are TGTGCCAGCAGTCAAGCCCCAGATACGCAGTATTTT.

The V gene is TRBV7-2, the J gene TRBJ1-4; D call uncertain. The CDR3 has 15 amino acids. Trimming stripped 6 bases from V and 0 bases from J, with 11 bases between. Germline CDR1 reads SGHTA; CDR2 reads FQGNSA. CDR3 nucleotides: TGTGCCAGCAGAGTAGGAGATGCAACTAATGAAAAACTGTTTTTT. Its translation: CASRVGDATNEKLFF.

The rearrangement links TRBV30 to TRBJ2-7; 11 bases fit TRBD2. The germline CDR1 and CDR2 sequences are GTSNPN and SVGIG (reference sequence). The CDR3 totals 15 residues. Trimming took 3 bases from V and 6 from J; bases not matched to a gene: 10. The CDR3 here is CAWRDLSGRAGEQYF. In nucleotides, the CDR3 is TGTGCCTGGAGAGATCTTAGCGGGAGGGCCGGCGAGCAGTACTTC.